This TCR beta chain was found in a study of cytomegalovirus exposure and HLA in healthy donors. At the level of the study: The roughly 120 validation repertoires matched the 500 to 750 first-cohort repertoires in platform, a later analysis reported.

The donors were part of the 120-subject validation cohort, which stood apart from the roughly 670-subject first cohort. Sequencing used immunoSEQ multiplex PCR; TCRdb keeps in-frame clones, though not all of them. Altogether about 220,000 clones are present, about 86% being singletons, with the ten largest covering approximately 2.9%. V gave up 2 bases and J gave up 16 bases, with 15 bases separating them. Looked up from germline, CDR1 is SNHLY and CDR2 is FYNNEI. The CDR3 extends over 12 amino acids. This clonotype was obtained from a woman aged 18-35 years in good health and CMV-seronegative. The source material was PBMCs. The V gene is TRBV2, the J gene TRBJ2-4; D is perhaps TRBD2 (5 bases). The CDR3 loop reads CASSERLTIGYF. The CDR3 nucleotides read TGTGCCAGCAGTGAACGCTTGACTATCGGTTACTTC.